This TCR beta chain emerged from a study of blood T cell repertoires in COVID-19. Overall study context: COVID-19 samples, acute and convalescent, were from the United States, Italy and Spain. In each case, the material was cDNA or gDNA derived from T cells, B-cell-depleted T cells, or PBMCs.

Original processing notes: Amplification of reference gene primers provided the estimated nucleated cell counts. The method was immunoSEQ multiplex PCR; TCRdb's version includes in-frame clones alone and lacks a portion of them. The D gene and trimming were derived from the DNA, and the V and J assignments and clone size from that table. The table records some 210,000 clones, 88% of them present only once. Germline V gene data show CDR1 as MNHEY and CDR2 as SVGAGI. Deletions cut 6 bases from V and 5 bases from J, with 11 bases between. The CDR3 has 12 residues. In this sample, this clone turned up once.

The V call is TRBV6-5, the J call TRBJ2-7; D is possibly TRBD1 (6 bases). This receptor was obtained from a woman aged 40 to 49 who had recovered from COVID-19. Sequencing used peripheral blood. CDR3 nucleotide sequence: TGTGCCAGCAGCTGGCAGGGGAACGAGCAGTACTTC. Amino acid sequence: CASSWQGNEQYF.